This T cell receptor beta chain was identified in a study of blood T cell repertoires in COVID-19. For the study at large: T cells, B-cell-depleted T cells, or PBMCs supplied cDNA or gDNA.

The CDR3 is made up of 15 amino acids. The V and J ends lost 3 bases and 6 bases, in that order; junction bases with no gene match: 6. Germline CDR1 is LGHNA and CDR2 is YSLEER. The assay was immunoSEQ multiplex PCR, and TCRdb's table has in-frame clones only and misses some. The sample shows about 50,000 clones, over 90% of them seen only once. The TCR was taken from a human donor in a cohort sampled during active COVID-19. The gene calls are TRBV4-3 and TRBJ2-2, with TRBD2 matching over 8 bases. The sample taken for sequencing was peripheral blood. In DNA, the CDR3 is TGCGCCAGCAGCCAGGGACTAGAGGCGCCCGGGGAGCTGTTTTTT. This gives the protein CASSQGLEAPGELFF.